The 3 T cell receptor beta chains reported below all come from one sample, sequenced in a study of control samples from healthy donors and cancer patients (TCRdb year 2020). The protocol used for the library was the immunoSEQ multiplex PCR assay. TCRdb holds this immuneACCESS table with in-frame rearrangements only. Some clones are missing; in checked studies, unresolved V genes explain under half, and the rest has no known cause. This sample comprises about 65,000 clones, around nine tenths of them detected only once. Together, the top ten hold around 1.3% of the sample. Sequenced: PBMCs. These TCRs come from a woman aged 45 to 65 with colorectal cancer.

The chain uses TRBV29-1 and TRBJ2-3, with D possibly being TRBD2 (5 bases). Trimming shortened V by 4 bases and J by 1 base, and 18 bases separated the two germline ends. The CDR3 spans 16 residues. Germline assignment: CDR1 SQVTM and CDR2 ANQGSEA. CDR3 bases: TGCAGCGTTGTTAGGGAGACGCCCATTGGCACAGATACGCAGTATTTT. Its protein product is CSVVRETPIGTDTQYF.

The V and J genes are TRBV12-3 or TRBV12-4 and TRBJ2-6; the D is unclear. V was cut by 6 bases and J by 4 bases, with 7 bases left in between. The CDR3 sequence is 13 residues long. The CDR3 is CASSLPGANVLTF. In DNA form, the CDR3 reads TGTGCCAGCAGCCTACCCGGGGCCAACGTCCTGACTTTC.

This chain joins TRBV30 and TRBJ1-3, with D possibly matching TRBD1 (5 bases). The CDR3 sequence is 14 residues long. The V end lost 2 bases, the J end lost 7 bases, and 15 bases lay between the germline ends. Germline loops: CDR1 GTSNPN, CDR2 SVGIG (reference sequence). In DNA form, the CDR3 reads TGTGCCTGGAGTATCGGGCAGGGAAGGAACACCATATATTTT. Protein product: CAWSIGQGRNTIYF.